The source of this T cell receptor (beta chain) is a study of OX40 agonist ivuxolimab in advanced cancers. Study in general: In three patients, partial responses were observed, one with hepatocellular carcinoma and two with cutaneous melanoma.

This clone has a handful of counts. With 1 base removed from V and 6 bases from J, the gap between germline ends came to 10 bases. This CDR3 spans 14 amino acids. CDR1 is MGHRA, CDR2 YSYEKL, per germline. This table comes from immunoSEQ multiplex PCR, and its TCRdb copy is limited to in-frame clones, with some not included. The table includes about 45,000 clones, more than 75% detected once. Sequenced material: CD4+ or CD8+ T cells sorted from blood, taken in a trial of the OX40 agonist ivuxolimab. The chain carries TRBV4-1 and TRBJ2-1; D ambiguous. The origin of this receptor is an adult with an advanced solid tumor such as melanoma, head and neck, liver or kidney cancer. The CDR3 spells CASSQGGLGNEQFF. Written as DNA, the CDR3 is TGCGCCAGCAGCCAAGGTGGGCTGGGCAATGAGCAGTTCTTC.